A selection of T cell receptor beta chains follows, all from one sample in a study of graft-versus-host responses after intestinal transplantation. Their target antigens are unknown. The protocol was immunoSEQ multiplex PCR, while the TCRdb copy is restricted to in-frame clones and leaves out a portion. The sample includes over 40,000 clones, around 95% of them seen just once. The sample here was unstimulated CD8+ T cells sorted from spleen or lymph node cells, taken before transplant. The source of these receptors is a human donor who was the organ donor for an intestinal transplant. The CDR3 runs from the conserved cysteine through the conserved F or W. The D gene is left open where the match is weak. Clone sizes are given selectively: once, few, many, or a class where the clone is expanded.

NA	TRBV11-2	NA	TRBJ2-7	TGTGCCAGCAGCTTAGGGGCAGGGAACGAGCAGTACTTC	CASSLGAGNEQYF
NA	TRBV27	NA	TRBJ1-5	TGTGCCAGCAGTTTACGACAGGGCAATCAGCCCCAGCATTTT	CASSLRQGNQPQHF
NA	TRBV19	once	TRBJ2-1	TGTGCCAGTAGTTGGGGGGGCAGAACCAATGAGCAGTTCTTC	CASSWGGRTNEQFF
TRBD2	TRBV6-4	NA	TRBJ2-1	TGTGCCAGCAGTGACGGGGCTAGCGGGGGCAATGAGCAGTTCTTC	CASSDGASGGNEQFF
TRBD1	TRBV5-1	NA	TRBJ2-7	TGCGCCAGCAGCTCAAGGGACAGAACCTACGAGCAGTACTTC	CASSSRDRTYEQYF
NA	TRBV5-6	NA	TRBJ1-5	TGTGCCAGCAGCTTGGCGGGGACCAGCAATCAGCCCCAGCATTTT	CASSLAGTSNQPQHF
NA	TRBV27	NA	TRBJ2-7	TGTGCCAGCAGTTTGCGGGTCACCTACGAGCAGTACTTC	CASSLRVTYEQYF
TRBD1	TRBV2	NA	TRBJ2-7	TGTGCCAGCACCCGGACAGGTTATACCTACGAGCAGTACTTC	CASTRTGYTYEQYF
NA	TRBV27	NA	TRBJ2-7	TGTGCCAGCAGTATTAGGTTCACCTACGAGCAGTACTTC	CASSIRFTYEQYF
NA	TRBV25-1	NA	TRBJ2-3	TGTGCCAGCAGTGAATTCCCCTCGGGGCCCACAGATACGCAGTATTTT	CASSEFPSGPTDTQYF
NA	TRBV19	NA	TRBJ2-7	TGTGCCAGTAGTGCAGGGGTAGCCTACGAGCAGTACTTC	CASSAGVAYEQYF
NA	TRBV11-2	once	TRBJ2-3	TGTGCCAGCAGCCTATCAGACATTTTGGGTATGGATACGCAGTATTTT	CASSLSDILGMDTQYF
TRBD2	TRBV10-3	NA	TRBJ2-5	TGTGCCATCAGTGAGGCGGAGGGTTTTGGAAGCGGGGGGGAGACCCAGTACTTC	CAISEAEGFGSGGETQYF
NA	TRBV15	NA	TRBJ1-1	TGTGCCACCAGCAGAGATCGGGGAATGAACACTGAAGCTTTCTTT	CATSRDRGMNTEAFF
NA	TRBV19	NA	TRBJ1-2	TGTGCCAGTAGTTGGACACCCCTATATGGCTACACCTTC	CASSWTPLYGYTF
TRBD1	TRBV7-8	once	TRBJ1-5	TGTGCCAGCAGCGCCTGGGACAGGGGGATAAATCAGCCCCAGCATTTT	CASSAWDRGINQPQHF
NA	TRBV4-2	NA	TRBJ1-1	TGTGCCAGCAGCCAGGACAATGCTACCCCGGACACTGAAGCTTTCTTT	CASSQDNATPDTEAFF
NA	TRBV13	NA	TRBJ2-1	TGTGCCAGCAGCTTAGGTGGTCAGGCGAACAATGAGCAGTTCTTC	CASSLGGQANNEQFF
NA	TRBV15	NA	TRBJ2-7	TGTGCCACCAGCAGAGATGGCCCGCGGGCAGGCACCTACGAGCAGTACTTC	CATSRDGPRAGTYEQYF
NA	TRBV6-1	NA	TRBJ2-2	TGTGCCAGCAGTGGGTGGACAGTTCGTCGTTTAGAGCTGTTTTTT	CASSGWTVRRLELFF
NA	TRBV7-9	once	TRBJ2-7	TGTGCCAGCAGCTACAGGACTTCCTACGAGCAGTACTTC	CASSYRTSYEQYF
NA	TRBV7-8	once	TRBJ2-5	TGTGCCAGCAGCTTAGAGGTGGTGGGCTTTCCCCTGGAGACCCAGTACTTC	CASSLEVVGFPLETQYF
NA	TRBV7-6	NA	TRBJ2-3	TGTGCCAGCAGCCCGCCAAAATACAAAAGGGTTACAGATACGCAGTATTTT	CASSPPKYKRVTDTQYF
NA	TRBV19	NA	TRBJ2-5	TGTGCCAGTAGTAAACAATACCAAGAGACCCAGTACTTC	CASSKQYQETQYF
NA	TRBV4-1	NA	TRBJ1-2	TGCGCCAGCAGCCAAGCATCTGACTATGGCTACACCTTC	CASSQASDYGYTF
NA	TRBV4-2	NA	TRBJ1-1	TGTGCCAGCAGCCAAGACGAGGGGAACACTGAAGCTTTCTTT	CASSQDEGNTEAFF
NA	TRBV10-1	NA	TRBJ2-5	TGCGCCAGCAGTGCTACCGGGACGATGTACCAAGAGACCCAGTACTTC	CASSATGTMYQETQYF